This TCR beta chain comes out of a study of cytomegalovirus exposure and HLA in healthy donors. The CDR3 length is 14 residues. CDR1 is SGDLS, CDR2 YYNGEE, per germline. V lost 3 bases, J lost 9 bases, and 7 bases stayed unmatched. With 60 Vbeta and 13 Jbeta primers, the PCR was carried out. Sequencing used immunoSEQ multiplex PCR; TCRdb keeps in-frame clones, though not all of them. The data show around 40,000 clones, approximately 86% seen once. Study-level results: In a later analysis, specific HLA alleles were associated with over 15,000 TCR beta sequences at a 0.05 false discovery rate. As a later analysis showed, several of the most significant clusters appeared to be linked to common viral pathogens. In vitro testing confirmed a few CMV-associated chains as specific for CMV antigens.

As concerns this clone: Antigen specificity is unknown.

Sequencing used PBMCs. The receptor comes from a woman between 40 and 55 years old in good health and CMV-seropositive. The V and J genes are TRBV9 and TRBJ2-1, with 9 bases identical to TRBD2. As DNA, the CDR3 is TGTGCCAGCAGCGCCAACCCAGCGGGAGGTGAGCAGTTCTTC. Translated, it gives CASSANPAGGEQFF. The variable domain in full, completed from reference TRBV9 and TRBJ2-1, reads DSGVTQTPKHLITATGQRVTLRCSPRSGDLSVYWYQQSLDQGLQFLIQYYNGEERAKGNILERFSAQQFPDLHSELNLSSLELGDSALYFCASSANPAGGEQFFGPGTRLTVL.